Below, 18 T cell receptor beta chains from the same sample are listed, as sequenced in a study of T cell responses to AZD1222 COVID-19 vaccine. Repertoires were generated with immunoSEQ multiplex PCR, while TCRdb's copy carries only in-frame clones and drops some. The top ten clones hold 0.9% to 0.95% of a sample with some 140,000 clones, nearly 95% of them seen once. Sequences were derived from peripheral blood, sampled on day 0 of AZD1222 vaccination. These receptor sequences come from an adult in good health.

The V gene is TRBV28, the J gene TRBJ2-3, with D perhaps TRBD1 or TRBD2 (5 bases each). V lost 3 bases and J lost 4, with 8 bases in between. Germline V gene sequence: CDR1 MDHEN, CDR2 SYDVKM. The CDR3 covers 13 residues. CDR3 sequence: CASSFGASDTQYF. DNA for the CDR3: TGTGCCAGCAGTTTCGGGGCATCAGATACGCAGTATTTT.

The chain employs TRBV28 and TRBJ1-5; D ambiguous. In germline, CDR1 is MDHEN, CDR2 SYDVKM. This CDR3 comprises 14 residues. Trimming removed 6 bases at V and 6 bases at J, with 15 bases between. CDR3 nucleotides: TGTGCCAGCAGGCCCGGTGGGGAGGGTCAGCCCCAGCATTTT. This gives the protein CASRPGGEGQPQHF.

CDR3 sequence: CASSKDALNQPQHF. Here the CDR3 DNA reads TGTGCCAGTAGTAAGGACGCCCTCAATCAGCCCCAGCATTTT. The chain uses TRBV19 and TRBJ1-5; D is ambiguous. Germline V lookup: CDR1 LNHDA, CDR2 SQIVND (reference sequence). The CDR3 sequence is 14 residues long. V was pared by 4 bases and J by 3 bases, with 10 bases between.

The genes are TRBV7-2 and TRBJ2-2; D is unresolved. Trimming pared 5 bases from V and 3 bases from J, leaving 4 bases between. Germline lookup yields CDR1 SGHTA and CDR2 FQGNSA. The CDR3 loop spans 12 amino acids. CDR3 nucleotides: TGTGCCAGCAGCAGATACACCGGGGAGCTGTTTTTT. Translation: CASSRYTGELFF.

This rearrangement joins TRBV3-1 (or the pseudogene TRBV3-2) to TRBJ2-2; no reliable D call. CDR3 length: 14 amino acids. V was cut by 7 bases and J by 2 bases, with 11 bases left in between. Germline CDR1 reads LGHDT; CDR2 reads YNNKEL (reference sequence). The CDR3 DNA reads TGTGCCAGCACCTACAGCGTTAACACCGGGGAGCTGTTTTTT. Protein sequence: CASTYSVNTGELFF.

This chain connects TRBV7-2 to TRBJ1-5; D remains ambiguous. This CDR3 spans 15 amino acids. V lost 4 bases and J lost 1, with 11 bases in between. Germline CDR1 is SGHTA and CDR2 is FQGNSA. CDR3 amino acids: CASSSDTWSNQPQHF. CDR3 sequence (DNA): TGTGCCAGCAGCTCCGACACCTGGAGCAATCAGCCCCAGCATTTT.

This clone appeared once. The CDR3 DNA follows: TGTGCCAGTAGTCCGACAGGGTGGAATTCACCCCTCCACTTT. It encodes CASSPTGWNSPLHF. This chain joins TRBV19 and TRBJ1-6, with 7 bases aligning to TRBD1. V trimming: 5 bases; J trimming: 7 bases; junction bases outside the gene matches: 5. CDR3 length: 14 amino acids. Germline CDR1 reads LNHDA; CDR2 reads SQIVND (reference sequence).

V is TRBV4-1 and J is TRBJ1-4; maybe TRBD1 (6 bases). CDR1 is MGHRA, CDR2 YSYEKL, per germline. This CDR3 spans 17 amino acids. Trimming stripped 0 bases from V and 8 bases from J, with 19 bases between. The CDR3 loop is CASSQESVALQGEKLFF. The DNA for the CDR3 is TGCGCCAGCAGCCAAGAATCGGTGGCACTACAGGGCGAAAAACTGTTTTTT.

This rearrangement joins TRBV19 to TRBJ1-2; 8 bases fit TRBD1. The germline V gene encodes CDR1 LNHDA and CDR2 SQIVND (reference sequence). Unmatched junction bases numbered 3, after V lost 3 bases and J lost 0 bases. The CDR3 contains 15 residues. CDR3 sequence: CASSISGQANYGYTF. CDR3 DNA sequence: TGTGCCAGTAGTATCTCGGGACAGGCTAACTATGGCTACACCTTC. Full variable domain (missing parts from reference TRBV19 and TRBJ1-2): DGGITQSPKYLFRKEGQNVTLSCEQNLNHDAMYWYRQDPGQGLRLIYYSQIVNDFQKGDIAEGYSVSREKKESFPLTVTSAQKNPTAFYLCASSISGQANYGYTFGSGTRLTVV.

This chain connects TRBV19 to TRBJ1-1, with D perhaps TRBD1 (5 bases). The V end was cut by 5 bases, the J end by 2 bases, with 12 bases between. Germline CDR1 reads LNHDA; CDR2 reads SQIVND (reference sequence). CDR3 length: 14 residues. For the CDR3, the DNA is TGTGCCAGTAGTTCTGGGACGGTAAACACTGAAGCTTTCTTT. Translating it yields CASSSGTVNTEAFF.

The chain is built from TRBV6-5 and TRBJ2-7; D is unresolved. V lost 2 bases and J lost 6, with 8 bases in between. The CDR3 contains 12 residues. Per germline, CDR1 MNHEY and CDR2 SVGAGI. The CDR3, as DNA: TGTGCCAGCAGTTACCCTACCGGCGAGCAGTACTTC. Its protein is CASSYPTGEQYF.

The CDR3 DNA sequence: TGCGCCAGCAGCGTCGACAGGGGAAACTATGGCTACACCTTC. This encodes CASSVDRGNYGYTF. V and J are TRBV5-1 and TRBJ1-2; 8 positions match TRBD1. The V segment lost 4 bases and the J segment 2 bases; nucleotides outside the gene matches: 4. The CDR3 has 14 residues. Germline CDR1 is SGHRS and CDR2 is YFSETQ.

The chain combines TRBV5-6 with TRBJ1-1; D is undetermined. Germline CDR1 reads SGHDT; CDR2 reads YYEEEE. The CDR3 covers 18 residues. Trimming took 0 bases from V and 0 from J, leaving 18 bases between them. The CDR3 DNA follows: TGTGCCAGCAGCTTGGTTTCGTTTTACAGCGCGATGAACACTGAAGCTTTCTTT. Translation: CASSLVSFYSAMNTEAFF.

V usage is TRBV15 and J usage is TRBJ2-2, with D unclear. This CDR3 contains 12 residues. Germline CDR1 is LNHNV and CDR2 is YYDKDF (reference sequence). V gave up 1 base and J gave up 7 bases, with 4 bases separating them. CDR3 nucleotide sequence: TGTGCCACCAGCAGAGGAGGCGGGGAGCTGTTTTTT. Its translation is CATSRGGGELFF.

This clone came up a few times. J is TRBJ2-5 and V is TRBV2; TRBD2 might be the D (5 bases). CDR1 is SNHLY, CDR2 FYNNEI, per germline. The length of the CDR3 is 13 residues. V dropped 5 bases and J dropped 3 bases, with 10 bases sitting between them. CDR3 in amino acids: CASSIGSEETQYF. CDR3 nucleotides: TGTGCCAGCAGTATAGGTAGCGAAGAGACCCAGTACTTC.

The gene calls are TRBV5-5 and TRBJ1-4; D not certain. The CDR3 runs to 14 residues. Trimming took 1 base from V and 3 from J, leaving 7 bases between them. In germline, CDR1 is SGHKS, CDR2 YYEKEE (reference sequence). CDR3 loop: CASSLYQANEKLFF. In nucleotides, the CDR3 is TGTGCCAGCAGCTTGTACCAGGCTAATGAAAAACTGTTTTTT.

This sequence joins TRBV9 and TRBJ2-1; D is perhaps TRBD2 (5 bases). V was cut by 3 bases and J by 1 base, with 11 bases left in between. This CDR3 comprises 15 residues. Germline V CDR1 and CDR2: SGDLS, YYNGEE. CDR3 region: CASSAGGGSYNEQFF. DNA for the CDR3: TGTGCCAGCAGCGCCGGAGGCGGGTCCTACAATGAGCAGTTCTTC.

The V gene is TRBV11-3, the J gene TRBJ1-5, with D possibly being TRBD1 (5 bases). CDR1 is SGHNT and CDR2 is YENEEA in the germline V gene. The length of the CDR3 is 14 residues. V was cut by 5 bases and J by 2 bases, with 10 bases left in between. The CDR3 sequence: CASSPPGGNQPQHF. CDR3 coding DNA: TGTGCCAGCAGCCCCCCGGGGGGCAATCAGCCCCAGCATTTT.